The next 25 T cell receptor beta chains were all read from a single sample in a study of OX40 agonist ivuxolimab in advanced cancers. Library method: the immunoSEQ multiplex PCR assay. What TCRdb holds here is the immuneACCESS table cut down to in-frame rearrangements. Part of the clones is not present; checked against another copy, under half of the missing clones reflect an unresolved V gene, and the others are unexplained. The sample table lists around 67,000 clones, roughly 85% of them with a count of one. The top ten constitute roughly 1.3% of the sample. Source: CD4+ or CD8+ T cells sorted from blood, taken in a trial of the OX40 agonist ivuxolimab. Receptors originate from an adult with an advanced solid tumor such as melanoma, head and neck, liver or kidney cancer.

The genes are TRBV7-2 and TRBJ2-1; either TRBD1 or TRBD2 may supply D (5 bases each). Germline CDR1 and CDR2: SGHTA and FQGNSA. This CDR3 comprises 12 residues. V lost 5 bases to trimming and J lost 14 bases, with 16 bases between them. CDR3 amino acids: CASSGGRTEKFF. The CDR3 nucleotides are TGTGCCAGCAGCGGGGGACGGACTGAAAAGTTCTTC.

The chain uses TRBV21-1 and TRBJ2-1; TRBD2 is the table's D call, not checked against the DNA. TRBV21-1 is described as a pseudogene. The CDR3 contains 19 residues. CDR3 sequence reads: CASSTFSTLGGTPLNEQFF. The CDR3 nucleotides are TGTGCCAGCAGCACCTTTTCGACCTTGGGGGGGACCCCCCTTAATGAGCAGTTCTTC.

The rearrangement uses TRBV9 and TRBJ1-1; D is perhaps TRBD1 (6 bases). The CDR3 covers 17 residues. Trimming took off 0 bases at V and 2 bases at J, with 17 bases between the two ends. In germline, CDR1 is SGDLS, CDR2 YYNGEE. In DNA, the CDR3 is TGTGCCAGCAGCGTAGGGGGGGGCAGCCCGGCCAACACTGAAGCTTTCTTT. This translates into CASSVGGGSPANTEAFF. Supplemented by reference TRBV9 and TRBJ1-1, the full variable domain reads DSGVTQTPKHLITATGQRVTLRCSPRSGDLSVYWYQQSLDQGLQFLIQYYNGEERAKGNILERFSAQQFPDLHSELNLSSLELGDSALYFCASSVGGGSPANTEAFFGQGTRLTVV.

CDR3 residues: CASSRQGNTEAFF. The CDR3 DNA sequence: TGTGCCAGCAGTCGTCAGGGGAACACTGAAGCTTTCTTT. The chain carries TRBV6-1 and TRBJ1-1; D might be TRBD1 (5 bases). Germline CDR1 and CDR2: MNHNS and SASEGT. Trimming cost V 5 bases and J 1 base, with 8 bases left between them. This CDR3 spans 13 amino acids.

The rearrangement uses TRBV6-5 and TRBJ2-2, with a tentative D call TRBD2 (6 bases). The CDR3 runs 15 residues. Germline CDR1 MNHEY, CDR2 SVGAGI. Trimming removed 0 bases from V and 4 bases from J, with 9 bases in between. CDR3 sequence: CASSYSGTSTGELFF. Written as DNA, the CDR3 is TGTGCCAGCAGTTACTCGGGGACTTCCACCGGGGAGCTGTTTTTT.

The chain joins TRBV11-2 to TRBJ2-5; unclear D gene. This CDR3 spans 15 amino acids. Germline assignment: CDR1 SGHAT and CDR2 FQNNGV. Trimming stripped 1 base from V and 5 bases from J, with 14 bases between. The CDR3 region is CASSLAAGPLETQYF. The CDR3, as DNA: TGTGCCAGCAGCTTAGCGGCCGGCCCCCTGGAGACCCAGTACTTC.

The CDR3 sequence is CASSLSGGAPEQFF. The CDR3 DNA is TGTGCCAGCAGCTTAAGTGGGGGGGCCCCTGAGCAGTTCTTC. The genes are TRBV7-3 and TRBJ2-1; D possibly corresponds to TRBD2 (7 bases). The CDR3 is made up of 14 amino acids. V was cut by 1 base and J by 9 bases, with 13 bases left in between. Germline V CDR1 and CDR2: SGHTA, FQGTGA.

V usage is TRBV12-5 and J usage is TRBJ2-1; 11 nucleotides match TRBD2. Germline trimming cut 4 bases from V and 8 bases from J; bases unmatched to any gene: 7. The CDR3 has 15 residues. Germline V gene sequence: CDR1 LGHNT, CDR2 FRNRAP. For the CDR3, the DNA is TGTGCTAGTGGTTCGGGACTAGCGGTCTTTGATGAGCAGTTCTTC. Translation: CASGSGLAVFDEQFF.

J is TRBJ2-7 and V is TRBV30, with D perhaps TRBD2 (5 bases). From germline, CDR1 is GTSNPN and CDR2 SVGIG (reference sequence). CDR3 length equals 12 residues. V was pared by 4 bases and J by 3 bases, with 10 bases between. The CDR3 DNA reads TGTGCCTGGACCACCGGAGGCTACGAGCAGTACTTC. As protein: CAWTTGGYEQYF.

The chain joins TRBV7-2 to TRBJ2-5, with 7 bases fitting TRBD1. The CDR3 is 16 amino acids. The ends lost 0 bases at V and 3 bases at J; junction bases unmatched: 7. Germline V gene data show CDR1 as SGHTA and CDR2 as FQGNSA. The CDR3 here is CASSLAIGGSEETQYF. CDR3 in DNA: TGTGCCAGCAGCTTAGCGATAGGGGGCTCCGAAGAGACCCAGTACTTC.

The chain has TRBV7-6 and TRBJ2-2; D call uncertain. There are 13 residues in the CDR3. V was trimmed by 3 bases and J by 4 bases, leaving 6 bases between them. The germline gives CDR1 SGHVS, CDR2 FNYEAQ. The CDR3 DNA reads TGTGCCAGCAGCTTCCAAACCACCGGGGAGCTGTTTTTT. It specifies CASSFQTTGELFF.

This chain joins TRBV27 and TRBJ1-5; no definite D call. With 6 bases removed from V and 0 bases from J, the gap between germline ends came to 18 bases. From germline, CDR1 is MNHEY and CDR2 SMNVEV (reference sequence). The CDR3 extends over 17 amino acids. CDR3 region: CASSPLKEVYSNQPQHF. The CDR3 DNA follows: TGTGCCAGCAGCCCACTAAAGGAAGTTTATAGCAATCAGCCCCAGCATTTT.

This sequence joins TRBV5-4 and TRBJ2-5, with D hard to call. CDR1 is SGHNT, CDR2 YYREEE, per germline (reference sequence). This CDR3 has 14 residues. V lost 3 bases, J lost 0 bases, and 9 bases lay in between. The CDR3 DNA reads as TGTGCCAGCAGCTATGACACGTACCAAGAGACCCAGTACTTC. It yields the protein CASSYDTYQETQYF.

The chain has TRBV7-9 and TRBJ2-3; TRBD2 aligns across 7 bases. Germline V gene data show CDR1 as SEHNR and CDR2 as FQNEAQ (reference sequence). Germline trimming cut 5 bases from V and 2 bases from J; bases unmatched to any gene: 13. This CDR3 contains 17 residues. The CDR3 bases are TGTGCCAGCAGCCCCCTTGGGAAGCGGGGCACCACAGATACGCAGTATTTT. Its translation: CASSPLGKRGTTDTQYF.

The gene calls are TRBV7-2 and TRBJ2-7, with a possible D match to TRBD2 (5 bases). V lost 5 bases to trimming and J lost 3 bases, with 14 bases between them. CDR1 is SGHTA, CDR2 FQGNSA, per germline. The CDR3 covers 14 residues. CDR3 in amino acids: CASSLGGFNYEQYF. The CDR3 DNA sequence: TGTGCCAGCAGCCTCGGAGGCTTCAACTACGAGCAGTACTTC.

This clone appeared a few times. The chain links TRBV7-3 to TRBJ2-7, with 8 nucleotides matching TRBD1. Per the germline V gene, CDR1 is SGHTA and CDR2 is FQGTGA. V lost 5 bases, J lost 3 bases, and 15 bases stayed unmatched. This CDR3 has 17 residues. CDR3 loop: CASSLGYGTGEGYEQYF. For the CDR3, the DNA is TGTGCCAGCAGCCTAGGCTATGGGACAGGCGAGGGCTACGAGCAGTACTTC.

The table lists this clone with a count of one. V and J are TRBV5-1 and TRBJ2-1, with a possible D match to TRBD1 (6 bases). This CDR3 has 15 residues. The V end was cut by 0 bases, the J end by 1 base, with 8 bases between. Germline CDR1 and CDR2: SGHRS and YFSETQ. The CDR3 coding sequence is TGCGCCAGCAGCTTGGCGGGACAATCCTACAATGAGCAGTTCTTC. Amino acid sequence: CASSLAGQSYNEQFF.

The count of this clone is one. The rearrangement uses TRBV5-1 and TRBJ1-4, with D perhaps matching TRBD1 (5 bases). CDR1 SGHRS and CDR2 YFSETQ come from the germline V gene. Trimming shortened V by 0 bases and J by 8 bases, and 11 bases separated the two germline ends. CDR3 length equals 14 residues. The chain's CDR3 is CASSLGQGSEKLFF. The DNA of the CDR3 is TGCGCCAGCAGCTTGGGGCAGGGTTCCGAAAAACTGTTTTTT.

The V and J genes are TRBV29-1 and TRBJ1-4; the D gene is possibly TRBD1 (5 bases). The CDR3 runs to 12 residues. CDR1 is SQVTM, CDR2 ANQGSEA, per germline. Trimming stripped 5 bases from V and 5 bases from J, with 9 bases between. The CDR3 DNA is TGCAGCGTTACAGGATCAAATGAAAAACTGTTTTTT. As protein: CSVTGSNEKLFF.

The chain links TRBV6-6 to TRBJ2-1; 9 bases fit TRBD2. Germline CDR1 MNHNY, CDR2 SVGAGI (reference sequence). The trim removed 0 bases at V and 3 bases at J, leaving 0 bases unmatched. CDR3 size: 15 residues. This CDR3 is CASSYSAGGYNEQFF. The CDR3 DNA reads TGTGCCAGCAGTTACTCAGCGGGGGGCTACAATGAGCAGTTCTTC.

The chain employs TRBV9 and TRBJ1-4, with a possible D match to TRBD1 (5 bases). The germline V gene encodes CDR1 SGDLS and CDR2 YYNGEE. The CDR3 totals 14 residues. The germline V and J ends were trimmed by 0 bases and 7 bases, with 10 bases remaining between them. Written as DNA, the CDR3 is TGTGCCAGCAGCGTAGGGGGCGCCGGTGAAAAACTGTTTTTT. Translating gives CASSVGGAGEKLFF.

This chain uses TRBV7-8 with TRBJ2-5, with 7 bases matching TRBD1. The CDR3 consists of 16 residues. The V gene's germline CDR1 is SGHVS and CDR2 FQNEAQ. V shed 2 bases, J shed 2 bases, and the junction held 8 bases outside the gene matches. The CDR3 here is CASSLSRQGLQETQYF. The CDR3, as DNA: TGTGCCAGCAGCTTATCGCGACAGGGCCTACAAGAGACCCAGTACTTC.

The chain has TRBV27 and TRBJ1-1; perhaps TRBD1 as D (5 bases). Trimming shortened V by 6 bases and J by 7 bases, and 27 bases separated the two germline ends. CDR3 length: 17 residues. The germline gives CDR1 MNHEY, CDR2 SMNVEV (reference sequence). In DNA, the CDR3 is TGTGCCAGCAGACCGACGGAATCGGGACGGCCCCAGAATGAAGCTTTCTTT. Translating gives CASRPTESGRPQNEAFF.

The chain recombines TRBV2 with TRBJ1-5; the D is unclear. This CDR3 comprises 15 residues. V lost 3 bases and J 0 bases, leaving 9 bases between the germline ends. The germline gives CDR1 SNHLY, CDR2 FYNNEI. DNA of the CDR3: TGTGCCAGCAGTGAGGCCAGGAATAGCAATCAGCCCCAGCATTTT. Protein: CASSEARNSNQPQHF.

The chain has TRBV18 and TRBJ2-1; possibly TRBD1 for D (7 bases). The germline V gene encodes CDR1 KGHSH and CDR2 LQKENI. V shed 3 bases and J shed 5 bases, with 11 bases lying between them. The CDR3 sequence is 14 residues long. Here the CDR3 DNA reads TGTGCCAGCTCACCGGGCAGGGGGGACAATGAGCAGTTCTTC. Translation gives CASSPGRGDNEQFF. Looking up the rest from reference TRBV18 and TRBJ2-1 gives the full variable domain: NAGVMQNPRHLVRRRGQEARLRCSPMKGHSHVYWYRQLPEEGLKFMVYLQKENIIDESGMPKERFSAEFPKEGPSILRIQQVVRGDSAAYFCASSPGRGDNEQFFGPGTRLTVL.